This T cell receptor beta chain was profiled in a study of cytomegalovirus exposure and HLA in healthy donors. Findings of the study overall: Analysis was carried out at a later point, and it linked a missense DCLRE1C variant to TCR beta V- and J-gene trimming. Based on reports, TCR beta sequences accurately predicted HLA-A and HLA-B alleles for most subjects. Specific recognition of CMV antigens was confirmed in vitro for a few chains (all CMV-associated).

A multiplex PCR was run with 60 Vbeta primers and 13 Jbeta primers. This table comes from immunoSEQ multiplex PCR, and its TCRdb copy is limited to in-frame clones, with some not included. This table holds 77,000 or so clones, 70% to 85% found once. Healthy bone marrow donors made up the cohort. A few counts support this clone. Its target is unknown. Trimming took 1 base from V and 7 from J, leaving 16 bases between them. Germline V gives CDR1 SEHNR, CDR2 FQNEAQ (reference sequence). This CDR3 comprises 15 residues. This chain connects TRBV7-9 to TRBJ1-1, with D uncertain. The sequence was obtained from a woman in her forties in good health and CMV-seronegative. The sequenced sample consisted of PBMCs. CDR3 residues: CASSLVAGPMGEAFF. The CDR3 nucleotides are TGTGCCAGCAGCTTAGTGGCAGGCCCCATGGGTGAAGCTTTCTTT.